Reported below is one T cell receptor (beta chain). Its antigen is undetermined. The data stem from a study of cytomegalovirus exposure and HLA in healthy donors. Study results and limitations: Presence/absence analyses treated sequencing depth as roughly uniform across donors. Reports described diagnosis of cytomegalovirus status by the classifier as highly specific and sensitive.

From germline, CDR1 is SGHAT and CDR2 FQDESV (reference sequence). The CDR3 loop spans 15 amino acids. V lost 1 base, J lost 11 bases, and 9 bases stayed unmatched. Donors likely had unrecorded immune exposures despite being nominally healthy when sampled. 13 Jbeta primers and 60 Vbeta primers were used for the PCR. Measured with immunoSEQ multiplex PCR; TCRdb has only the in-frame clones, and not every one. The table has around 93,000 clones, 65% to 85% seen once. The source material was PBMCs. The sequence derives from a man aged 45 to 65 in good health and CMV-seronegative. This sequence joins TRBV11-1 and TRBJ1-5, with 9 bases aligning to TRBD1. The CDR3 DNA follows: TGTGCCAGCAGCTTAGGGGGACAGGGCCCCCTGGCCCAGCATTTT. It specifies CASSLGGQGPLAQHF.